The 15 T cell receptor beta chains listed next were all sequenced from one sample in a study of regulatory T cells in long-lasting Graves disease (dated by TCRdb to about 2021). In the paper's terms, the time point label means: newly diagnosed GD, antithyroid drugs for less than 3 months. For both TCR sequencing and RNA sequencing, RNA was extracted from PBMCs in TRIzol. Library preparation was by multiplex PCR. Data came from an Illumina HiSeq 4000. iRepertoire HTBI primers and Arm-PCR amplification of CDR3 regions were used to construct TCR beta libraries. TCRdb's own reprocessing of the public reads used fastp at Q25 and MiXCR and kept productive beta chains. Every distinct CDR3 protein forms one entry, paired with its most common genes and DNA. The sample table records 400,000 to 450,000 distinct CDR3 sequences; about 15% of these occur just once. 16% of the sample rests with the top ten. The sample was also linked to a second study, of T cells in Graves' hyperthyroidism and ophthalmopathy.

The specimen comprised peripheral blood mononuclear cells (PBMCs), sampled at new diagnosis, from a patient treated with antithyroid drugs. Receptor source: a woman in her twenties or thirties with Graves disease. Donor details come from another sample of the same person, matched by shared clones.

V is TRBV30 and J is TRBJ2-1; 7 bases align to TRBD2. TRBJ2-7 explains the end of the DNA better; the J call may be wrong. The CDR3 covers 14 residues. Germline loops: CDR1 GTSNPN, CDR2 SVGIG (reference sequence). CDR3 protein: CASYPGLPFDEQYF. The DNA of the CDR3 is TGTGCCAGTTACCCGGGACTACCTTTCGATGAGCAGTACTTC.

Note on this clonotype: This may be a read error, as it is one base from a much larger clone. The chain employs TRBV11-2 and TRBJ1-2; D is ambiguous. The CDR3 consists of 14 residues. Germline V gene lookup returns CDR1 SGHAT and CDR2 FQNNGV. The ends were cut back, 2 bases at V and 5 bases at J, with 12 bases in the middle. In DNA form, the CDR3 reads TGTGCCAGCAGCTTAAATATGCAGGTGTATGGCTACACCTTC. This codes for CASSLNMQVYGYTF. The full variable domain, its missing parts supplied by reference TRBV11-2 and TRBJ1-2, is EAGVAQSPRYKIIEKRQSVAFWCNPISGHATLYWYQQILGQGPKLLIQFQNNGVVDDSQLPKDRFSAERLKGVDSTLKIQPAKLEDSAVYLCASSLNMQVYGYTFGSGTRLTVV.

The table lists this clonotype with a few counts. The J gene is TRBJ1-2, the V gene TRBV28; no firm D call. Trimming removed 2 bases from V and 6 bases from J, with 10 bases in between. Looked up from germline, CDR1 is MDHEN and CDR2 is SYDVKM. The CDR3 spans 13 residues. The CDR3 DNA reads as TGTGCCAGCAGTTTAAAGGGAATCGATGGCTACACCTTC. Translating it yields CASSLKGIDGYTF.

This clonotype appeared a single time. CDR3 DNA: TGTGCCAGCAGTGATCCAGCGGGAGAGGGTACAGATACGCAGTATTTT. It specifies CASSDPAGEGTDTQYF. The chain combines TRBV6-2 or TRBV6-3 with TRBJ2-3, with 8 positions matching TRBD2. The germline V gene has CDR1 MNHEY and CDR2 SVGEGT. The CDR3 loop spans 16 amino acids. V dropped 5 bases and J dropped 3; count of bases not matched to a gene: 10.

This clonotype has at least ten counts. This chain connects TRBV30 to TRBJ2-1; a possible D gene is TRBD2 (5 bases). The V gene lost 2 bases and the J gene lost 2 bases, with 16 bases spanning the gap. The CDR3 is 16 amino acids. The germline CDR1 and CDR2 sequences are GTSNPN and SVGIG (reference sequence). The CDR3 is CAWSSAGIWAYNEQFF. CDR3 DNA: TGTGCCTGGAGTTCAGCCGGGATCTGGGCCTACAATGAGCAGTTCTTC.

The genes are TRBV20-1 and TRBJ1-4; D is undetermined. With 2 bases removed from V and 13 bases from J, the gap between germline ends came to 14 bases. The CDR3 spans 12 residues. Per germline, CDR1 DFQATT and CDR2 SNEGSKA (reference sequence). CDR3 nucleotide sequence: TGCAGTGCTAGAATGGTTCAGTCCCTACTGTTTTTT. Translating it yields CSARMVQSLLFF.

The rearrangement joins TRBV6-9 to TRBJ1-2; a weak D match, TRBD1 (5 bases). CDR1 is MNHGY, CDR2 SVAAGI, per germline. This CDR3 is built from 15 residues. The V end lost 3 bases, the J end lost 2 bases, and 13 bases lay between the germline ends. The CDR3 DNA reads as TGTGCCAGCAGTTACTTCGCGGCAGGGAACTATGGCTACACCTTC. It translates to CASSYFAAGNYGYTF.

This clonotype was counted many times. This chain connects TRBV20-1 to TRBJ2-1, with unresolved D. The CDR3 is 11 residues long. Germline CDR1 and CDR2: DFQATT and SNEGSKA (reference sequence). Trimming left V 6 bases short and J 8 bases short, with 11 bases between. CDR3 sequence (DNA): TGCAGTGCACGCCGTAGTGATGAGCAGTTCTTC. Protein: CSARRSDEQFF.

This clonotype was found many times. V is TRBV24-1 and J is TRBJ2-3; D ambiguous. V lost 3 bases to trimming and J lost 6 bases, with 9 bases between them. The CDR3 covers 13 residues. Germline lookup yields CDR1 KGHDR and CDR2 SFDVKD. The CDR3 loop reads CATSDPYGDTQYF. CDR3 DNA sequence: TGTGCCACCAGTGATCCCTACGGGGATACGCAGTATTTT.

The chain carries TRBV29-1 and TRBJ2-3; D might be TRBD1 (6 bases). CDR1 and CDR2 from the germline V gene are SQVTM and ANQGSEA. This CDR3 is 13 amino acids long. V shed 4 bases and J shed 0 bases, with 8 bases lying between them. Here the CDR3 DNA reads TGCAGCGTTGGGACAGCTAGCACAGATACGCAGTATTTT. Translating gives CSVGTASTDTQYF.

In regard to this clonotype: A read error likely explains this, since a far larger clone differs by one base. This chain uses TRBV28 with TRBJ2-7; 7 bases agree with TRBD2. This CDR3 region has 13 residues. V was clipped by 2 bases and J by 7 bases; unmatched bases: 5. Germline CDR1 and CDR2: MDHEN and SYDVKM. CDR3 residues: CASSLQRGDEQYF. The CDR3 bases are TGTGCCAGCAGTTTACAGCGGGGCGATGAGCAGTACTTC.

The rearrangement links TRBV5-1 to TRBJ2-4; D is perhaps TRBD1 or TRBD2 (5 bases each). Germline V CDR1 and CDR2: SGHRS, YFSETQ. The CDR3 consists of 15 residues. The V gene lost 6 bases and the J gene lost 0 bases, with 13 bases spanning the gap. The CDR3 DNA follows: TGCGCCAGCAAACCCGGGACCTCAGCCAAAAACATTCAGTACTTC. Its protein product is CASKPGTSAKNIQYF.

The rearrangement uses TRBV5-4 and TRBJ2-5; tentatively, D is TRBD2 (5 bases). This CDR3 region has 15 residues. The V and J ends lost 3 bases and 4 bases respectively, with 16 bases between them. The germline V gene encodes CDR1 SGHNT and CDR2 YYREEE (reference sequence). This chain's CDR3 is CASSSAFVGRETQYF. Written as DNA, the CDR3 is TGTGCCAGCAGCTCAGCTTTTGTGGGGAGAGAGACCCAGTACTTC.

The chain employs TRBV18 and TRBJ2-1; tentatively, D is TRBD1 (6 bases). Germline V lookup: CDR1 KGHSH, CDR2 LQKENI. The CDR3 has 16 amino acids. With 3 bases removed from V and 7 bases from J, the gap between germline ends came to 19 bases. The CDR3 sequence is CASSPLSLTGRNEQFF. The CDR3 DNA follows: TGTGCCAGCTCACCCTTATCCTTGACAGGCCGAAATGAGCAGTTCTTC.

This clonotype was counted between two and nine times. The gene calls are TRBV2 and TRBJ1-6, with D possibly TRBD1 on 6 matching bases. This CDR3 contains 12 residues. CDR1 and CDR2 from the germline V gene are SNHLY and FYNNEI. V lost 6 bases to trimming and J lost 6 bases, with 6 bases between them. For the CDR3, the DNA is TGTGCCAGCAGAGGGGGTAATTCACCCCTCCACTTT. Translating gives CASRGGNSPLHF. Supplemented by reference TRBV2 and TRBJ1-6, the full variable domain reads EPEVTQTPSHQVTQMGQEVILRCVPISNHLYFYWYRQILGQKVEFLVSFYNNEISEKSEIFDDQFSVERPDGSNFTLKIRSTKLEDSAMYFCASRGGNSPLHFGNGTRLTVT.